Following are 27 T cell receptor beta chains from one sample sequenced in a study of T cell responses to AZD1222 COVID-19 vaccine (dated by TCRdb to the early 2020s). Interpreted using the paper, the time point label stands for: baseline before first vaccination. Library generation was performed with the immunoSEQ multiplex PCR assay. TCRdb re-hosts the immuneACCESS table, in-frame sequences only. Its copies lack some clones; in the studies checked, an unresolved V gene accounts for under half of them, and the cause for the rest is not known. The sample data list about 67,000 clones, and 80% to 90% of these were observed just once. The ten biggest clones cover 21% of the sample. Sequencing used peripheral blood, obtained on day 0 of AZD1222 vaccination. The receptors come from an adult in good health.

The J gene is TRBJ1-5, the V gene TRBV6-5; 7 bases are shared with TRBD1. CDR3 length: 14 amino acids. Per germline, CDR1 MNHEY and CDR2 SVGAGI. V gave up 7 bases and J gave up 5 bases; unmatched junction bases: 8. CDR3 DNA: TGTGCCAGCACCCTACACAGGGGCGATCAGCCCCAGCATTTT. The encoded protein is CASTLHRGDQPQHF.

J is TRBJ2-1 and V is TRBV5-5; 7 nucleotides line up with TRBD2. Germline V gene sequence: CDR1 SGHKS, CDR2 YYEKEE (reference sequence). V lost 2 bases and J lost 5; bases outside the gene matches: 4. This CDR3 region has 14 residues. This CDR3 reads CASSFKGRDNEQFF. CDR3 nucleotide sequence: TGTGCCAGCAGCTTTAAAGGGAGGGACAATGAGCAGTTCTTC.

The chain joins TRBV7-2 to TRBJ1-1; 8 positions agree with TRBD1. This CDR3 has 16 amino acids. The germline gives CDR1 SGHTA, CDR2 FQGNSA. With V trimmed by 5 bases and J by 0 bases, 8 bases remained unmatched. The CDR3 loop is CASSLRTGWLNTEAFF. Here the CDR3 DNA reads TGTGCCAGCAGCCTGCGGACAGGGTGGCTGAACACTGAAGCTTTCTTT. Filled out from reference TRBV7-2 and TRBJ1-1, the complete variable domain reads GAGVSQSPSNKVTEKGKDVELRCDPISGHTALYWYRQSLGQGLEFLIYFQGNSAPDKSGLPSDRFSAERTGGSVSTLTIQRTQQEDSAVYLCASSLRTGWLNTEAFFGQGTRLTVV.

This clone was detected once. The chain joins TRBV5-1 to TRBJ1-1; D may be TRBD1 (6 bases). The CDR3 has 15 residues. Trimming shortened V by 0 bases and J by 0 bases, and 9 bases separated the two germline ends. Germline-derived CDR1 and CDR2 are SGHRS and YFSETQ. CDR3 region: CASSLGDTLNTEAFF. CDR3 sequence (DNA): TGCGCCAGCAGCTTGGGGGACACTTTGAACACTGAAGCTTTCTTT. Filled out from reference TRBV5-1 and TRBJ1-1, the complete variable domain reads KAGVTQTPRYLIKTRGQQVTLSCSPISGHRSVSWYQQTPGQGLQFLFEYFSETQRNKGNFPGRFSGRQFSNSRSEMNVSTLELGDSALYLCASSLGDTLNTEAFFGQGTRLTVV.

The chain carries TRBV7-9 and TRBJ1-3; D unresolved. V lost 1 base, J lost 0 bases, and 4 bases lay in between. This CDR3 region has 14 residues. Germline CDR1 and CDR2: SEHNR and FQNEAQ (reference sequence). The CDR3 is CASSLDSSGNTIYF. Written as DNA, the CDR3 is TGTGCCAGCAGCTTAGATTCCTCTGGAAACACCATATATTTT.

The chain joins TRBV7-9 to TRBJ2-7; 7 positions agree with TRBD1. This CDR3 has 16 residues. CDR1 SEHNR and CDR2 FQNEAQ come from the germline V gene (reference sequence). V was clipped by 6 bases and J by 2 bases; unmatched bases: 13. The CDR3 sequence is CASSQTGSANPYEQYF. For the CDR3, the DNA is TGTGCCAGCAGTCAGACAGGGAGCGCAAACCCCTACGAGCAGTACTTC.

The CDR3 spells CSARKGEQFF. DNA for the CDR3: TGCAGTGCTAGAAAGGGTGAGCAGTTCTTC. The chain has TRBV20-1 and TRBJ2-1; D gene uncertain. The CDR3 consists of 10 residues. The V gene lost 2 bases and the J gene lost 9 bases, with 5 bases spanning the gap. From germline, CDR1 is DFQATT and CDR2 SNEGSKA (reference sequence).

V and J are TRBV2 and TRBJ1-1; D is ambiguous. CDR1 and CDR2 (germline): SNHLY, FYNNEI. CDR3 length: 12 residues. The ends were cut back, 6 bases at V and 7 bases at J, with 12 bases in the middle. For the CDR3, the DNA is TGTGCCAGCAGCGGAGACACGTTTGAAGCTTTCTTT. This sequence encodes CASSGDTFEAFF.

This clone was counted a single time. The rearrangement joins TRBV11-2 to TRBJ1-2; no definite D call. Germline V CDR1 and CDR2: SGHAT, FQNNGV. This CDR3 spans 14 amino acids. V was cut by 5 bases and J by 4 bases, with 14 bases left in between. For the CDR3, the DNA is TGTGCCAGCAGCAGCCTGGCGTTACCCTATGGCTACACCTTC. As protein: CASSSLALPYGYTF.

This clone was found once. The gene calls are TRBV6-6 and TRBJ2-2; unclear D gene. The CDR3 contains 14 residues. Germline values: CDR1 MNHNY, CDR2 SVGAGI (reference sequence). Trimming left V 6 bases short and J 7 bases short, with 15 bases between. CDR3 sequence: CASRRSHGDGELFF. CDR3 sequence (DNA): TGTGCCAGCAGGCGGTCACATGGGGACGGGGAGCTGTTTTTT.

This clone was counted once. The rearrangement links TRBV12-3 or TRBV12-4 to TRBJ1-4; D gene ambiguous. Between the trimmed V and J ends, which lost 7 bases and 6 bases, there was a span of 12 bases. The CDR3 has 13 residues. This CDR3 is CASKIFPHEKLFF. In DNA, the CDR3 is TGTGCCAGCAAAATTTTCCCACATGAAAAACTGTTTTTT.

The J gene is TRBJ1-2, the V gene TRBV5-6; D remains ambiguous. CDR3 length equals 13 residues. Trimming removed 0 bases at V and 7 bases at J, with 10 bases between. From germline, CDR1 is SGHDT and CDR2 YYEEEE. The CDR3 reads CASSLGGRGGYTF. DNA of the CDR3: TGTGCCAGCAGCTTGGGCGGGAGAGGTGGCTACACCTTC.

The V gene is TRBV2, the J gene TRBJ2-2; 7 bases fit TRBD2. J gave up 1 base and V 8 bases, and 4 bases lay outside the gene matches. This CDR3 region has 14 residues. Germline V gives CDR1 SNHLY, CDR2 FYNNEI. The CDR3 is CASLTSVNTGELFF. The CDR3 DNA follows: TGTGCCAGCTTAACTAGCGTGAACACCGGGGAGCTGTTTTTT.

The chain employs TRBV28 and TRBJ1-5; D gene ambiguous. V was shortened by 2 bases and J by 7 bases, with 15 bases between the two germline ends. Germline V gene data show CDR1 as MDHEN and CDR2 as SYDVKM. The CDR3 length is 15 residues. The CDR3 DNA is TGTGCCAGCAGTTTACCACATGGAGGTCTACAGCCCCAGCATTTT. It translates to CASSLPHGGLQPQHF.

The V and J genes are TRBV19 and TRBJ1-1, with D uncertain. The germline V gene encodes CDR1 LNHDA and CDR2 SQIVND (reference sequence). This CDR3 is built from 14 residues. Deletions cut 4 bases from V and 2 bases from J, with 11 bases between. CDR3 sequence (DNA): TGTGCCAGTAGTAAGGTGCCAGACAACACTGAAGCTTTCTTT. Protein sequence: CASSKVPDNTEAFF. Together with reference TRBV19 and TRBJ1-1, the CDR3 gives the full variable domain: DGGITQSPKYLFRKEGQNVTLSCEQNLNHDAMYWYRQDPGQGLRLIYYSQIVNDFQKGDIAEGYSVSREKKESFPLTVTSAQKNPTAFYLCASSKVPDNTEAFFGQGTRLTVV.

V and J are TRBV6-5 and TRBJ1-1, with D possibly matching TRBD1 (5 bases). Germline CDR1 is MNHEY and CDR2 is SVGAGI. V dropped 6 bases and J dropped 4 bases, with 9 bases sitting between them. The CDR3 extends over 12 amino acids. The CDR3 protein is CASSQGGTEAFF. CDR3 nucleotides: TGTGCCAGCAGCCAGGGCGGCACTGAAGCTTTCTTT.

The rearrangement uses TRBV7-2 and TRBJ1-2; a possible D gene is TRBD1 (5 bases). CDR1 is SGHTA and CDR2 is FQGNSA in the germline V gene. The CDR3 is 15 residues long. Between the trimmed V and J ends, which lost 4 bases and 2 bases, there was a span of 14 bases. The CDR3 bases are TGTGCCAGCAGCTCCATTGAAGGGGCGAACTATGGCTACACCTTC. Its protein is CASSSIEGANYGYTF.

The chain links TRBV5-1 to TRBJ1-5; a possible D gene is TRBD1 (5 bases). CDR1 is SGHRS, CDR2 YFSETQ, per germline. The CDR3 is 14 residues long. V was cut by 4 bases and J by 9 bases, with 17 bases left in between. The CDR3 sequence is CASSAGLRDGPQHF. CDR3 in DNA: TGCGCCAGCAGCGCGGGACTCCGGGATGGGCCCCAGCATTTT.

The chain combines TRBV18 with TRBJ1-2; a weak D match, TRBD1 (5 bases). This CDR3 is 16 amino acids long. The germline CDR1 and CDR2 sequences are KGHSH and LQKENI. Deletions cut 2 bases from V and 4 bases from J, with 17 bases between. As DNA, the CDR3 is TGTGCCAGCTCACCATCTTCTTCTGGGGGAGCCTATGGCTACACCTTC. This encodes CASSPSSSGGAYGYTF. The full variable domain, rest sourced from reference TRBV18 and TRBJ1-2, is NAGVMQNPRHLVRRRGQEARLRCSPMKGHSHVYWYRQLPEEGLKFMVYLQKENIIDESGMPKERFSAEFPKEGPSILRIQQVVRGDSAAYFCASSPSSSGGAYGYTFGSGTRLTVV.

The rearrangement links TRBV2 to TRBJ1-4; D is undetermined. The germline V and J ends were trimmed by 6 bases and 0 bases, with 11 bases remaining between them. This CDR3 contains 15 residues. Germline-derived CDR1 and CDR2 are SNHLY and FYNNEI. The CDR3 reads CASRARVATNEKLFF. For the CDR3, the DNA is TGTGCCAGCAGGGCAAGGGTAGCAACTAATGAAAAACTGTTTTTT.

The V gene is TRBV7-9, the J gene TRBJ1-5; D possibly corresponds to TRBD1 (6 bases). Trimming shortened V by 6 bases and J by 3 bases, and 9 bases separated the two germline ends. Germline V gene lookup returns CDR1 SEHNR and CDR2 FQNEAQ (reference sequence). CDR3 length: 13 amino acids. The CDR3, as DNA: TGTGCCAGCAGTGGACAGAACAATCAGCCCCAGCATTTT. This codes for CASSGQNNQPQHF.

The rearrangement joins TRBV7-9 to TRBJ1-4, with D unresolved. The CDR3 extends over 19 amino acids. V was pared by 3 bases and J by 0 bases, with 20 bases between. The germline V gene has CDR1 SEHNR and CDR2 FQNEAQ (reference sequence). The CDR3 here is CASSLGFLAAYATNEKLFF. In DNA form, the CDR3 reads TGTGCCAGCAGCTTGGGGTTCTTGGCAGCCTATGCAACTAATGAAAAACTGTTTTTT.

The V gene is TRBV13, the J gene TRBJ2-1; 10 bases align to TRBD1. CDR1 PRHDT and CDR2 FYEKMQ come from the germline V gene (reference sequence). The CDR3 spans 16 residues. Trimming removed 1 base from V and 8 bases from J; junction bases left unmatched: 8. CDR3 sequence (DNA): TGTGCCAGCAGCTTAGCAGGGGACAGGGGAAAGGATGAGCAGTTCTTC. It translates to CASSLAGDRGKDEQFF.

This clone is a singleton in its sample. The chain is built from TRBV27 and TRBJ2-7, with a tentative D call TRBD1 (5 bases). Germline V gene sequence: CDR1 MNHEY, CDR2 SMNVEV (reference sequence). The CDR3 is made up of 15 amino acids. The V gene lost 1 base and the J gene lost 2 bases, with 12 bases spanning the gap. The CDR3 sequence is CASSLFQDTTYEQYF. As DNA, the CDR3 is TGTGCCAGCAGTTTATTTCAGGACACCACCTACGAGCAGTACTTC.

This rearrangement joins TRBV10-1 to TRBJ2-7, with D possibly being TRBD2 (6 bases). CDR1 is WNHNN, CDR2 SYGVQD, per germline (reference sequence). Trimming cost V 5 bases and J 2 bases, with 10 bases left between them. There are 13 residues in the CDR3. In DNA, the CDR3 is TGCGCCAGCAGTCCTGGACTAACCTACGAGCAGTACTTC. This translates into CASSPGLTYEQYF.

The chain employs TRBV27 and TRBJ1-5; D unclear. Germline CDR1 and CDR2: MNHEY and SMNVEV (reference sequence). V gave up 3 bases and J gave up 2 bases, with 11 bases separating them. The CDR3 is 15 residues long. This CDR3 is CASSFAGSGNQPQHF. Written as DNA, the CDR3 is TGTGCCAGCAGTTTCGCGGGTTCGGGCAATCAGCCCCAGCATTTT.

V and J are TRBV6-5 and TRBJ1-4; D gene unclear. Trimming removed 1 base at V and 2 bases at J, with 2 bases between. In germline, CDR1 is MNHEY, CDR2 SVGAGI. The CDR3 contains 13 residues. The CDR3 DNA reads TGTGCCAGCAGTTACTTCACTAATGAAAAACTGTTTTTT. Encoded protein: CASSYFTNEKLFF.